This T cell receptor (beta chain) was captured in a study of CD8 T cells in ankylosing spondylitis. J lost 2 bases, V lost 4 bases, and 3 bases had no gene match. The CDR3 runs to 14 residues. Germline CDR1 and CDR2: MGHRA and YSYEKL. Findings and limits, study-wide: Blood of patients with ankylosing spondylitis appeared to be characterized by a TCR beta motif of eight highly homologous variants.

This clonotype showed up many times. The antigen is unknown. TCRdb ran MiXCR on the 5' RACE reads and lists one entry per CDR3 protein. The sample contains around 440,000 distinct CDR3 sequences, about 15% of which appear only once. The origin of this receptor is a male donor with ankylosing spondylitis. Sequencing was done on a sample of blood, either unsorted or a sorted T cell fraction (not recorded which). The rearrangement joins TRBV4-1 to TRBJ2-7; 9 bases match TRBD1. CDR3 in DNA: TGCGCCAGCAGCCTACAGGGGGCCCCCTACGAGCAGTACTTC. This encodes CASSLQGAPYEQYF.